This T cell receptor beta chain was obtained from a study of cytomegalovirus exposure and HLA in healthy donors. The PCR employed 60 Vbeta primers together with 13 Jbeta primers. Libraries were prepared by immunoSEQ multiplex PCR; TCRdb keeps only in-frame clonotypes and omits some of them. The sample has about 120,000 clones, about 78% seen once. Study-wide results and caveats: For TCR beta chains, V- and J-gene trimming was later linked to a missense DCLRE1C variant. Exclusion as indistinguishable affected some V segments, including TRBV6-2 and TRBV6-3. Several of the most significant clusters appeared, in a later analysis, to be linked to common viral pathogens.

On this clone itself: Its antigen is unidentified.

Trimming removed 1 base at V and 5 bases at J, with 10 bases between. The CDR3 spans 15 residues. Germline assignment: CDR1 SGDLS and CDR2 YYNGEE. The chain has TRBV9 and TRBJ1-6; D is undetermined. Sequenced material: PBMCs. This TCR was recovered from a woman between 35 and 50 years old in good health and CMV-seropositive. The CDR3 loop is CASSVNSGNNSPLHF. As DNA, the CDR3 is TGTGCCAGCAGCGTAAACTCGGGGAATAATTCACCCCTCCACTTT.